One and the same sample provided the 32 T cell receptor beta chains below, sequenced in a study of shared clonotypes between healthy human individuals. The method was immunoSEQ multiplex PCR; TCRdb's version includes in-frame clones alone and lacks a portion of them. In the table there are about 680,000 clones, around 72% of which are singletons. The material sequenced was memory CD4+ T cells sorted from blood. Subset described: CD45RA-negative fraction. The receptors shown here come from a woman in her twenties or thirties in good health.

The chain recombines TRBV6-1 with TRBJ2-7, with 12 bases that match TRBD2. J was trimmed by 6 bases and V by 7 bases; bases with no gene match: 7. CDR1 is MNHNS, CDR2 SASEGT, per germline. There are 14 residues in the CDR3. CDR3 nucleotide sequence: TGTGCCAGCAACCTAGCGGGAGGGTGGGTCGAGCAGTACTTC. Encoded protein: CASNLAGGWVEQYF.

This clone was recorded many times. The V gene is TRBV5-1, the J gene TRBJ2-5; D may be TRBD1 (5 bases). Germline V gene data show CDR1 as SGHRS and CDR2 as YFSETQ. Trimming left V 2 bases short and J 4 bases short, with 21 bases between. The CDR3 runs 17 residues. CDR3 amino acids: CASSLGQWGGSGETQYF. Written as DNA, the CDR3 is TGCGCCAGCAGCTTAGGACAATGGGGCGGATCGGGAGAGACCCAGTACTTC. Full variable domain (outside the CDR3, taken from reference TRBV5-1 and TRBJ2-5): KAGVTQTPRYLIKTRGQQVTLSCSPISGHRSVSWYQQTPGQGLQFLFEYFSETQRNKGNFPGRFSGRQFSNSRSEMNVSTLELGDSALYLCASSLGQWGGSGETQYFGPGTRLLVL.

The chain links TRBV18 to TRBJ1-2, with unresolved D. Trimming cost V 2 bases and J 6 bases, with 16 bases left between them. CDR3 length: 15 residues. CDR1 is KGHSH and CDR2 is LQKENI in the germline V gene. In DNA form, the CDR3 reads TGTGCCAGCTCACCAGTCTCACAGCCCGGTAATGGCTACACCTTC. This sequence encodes CASSPVSQPGNGYTF.

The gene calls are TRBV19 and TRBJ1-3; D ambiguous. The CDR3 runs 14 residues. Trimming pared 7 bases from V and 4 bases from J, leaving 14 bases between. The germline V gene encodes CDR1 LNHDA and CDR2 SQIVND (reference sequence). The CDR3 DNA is TGTGCCAGTAATCTCTCGAGGCCGGGAAACACCATATATTTT. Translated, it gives CASNLSRPGNTIYF.

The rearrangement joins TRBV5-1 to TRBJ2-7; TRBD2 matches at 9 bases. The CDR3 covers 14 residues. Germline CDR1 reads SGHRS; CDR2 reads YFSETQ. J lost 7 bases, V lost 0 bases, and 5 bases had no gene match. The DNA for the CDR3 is TGCGCCAGCAGCTTGGTAGCGGGAGTTTGGGAGCAGTACTTC. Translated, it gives CASSLVAGVWEQYF.

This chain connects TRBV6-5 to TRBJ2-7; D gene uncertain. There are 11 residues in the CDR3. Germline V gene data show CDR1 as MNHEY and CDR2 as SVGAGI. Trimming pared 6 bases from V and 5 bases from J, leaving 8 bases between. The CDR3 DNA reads TGTGCCAGCAGAACCAGGAACGAGCAGTACTTC. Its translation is CASRTRNEQYF.

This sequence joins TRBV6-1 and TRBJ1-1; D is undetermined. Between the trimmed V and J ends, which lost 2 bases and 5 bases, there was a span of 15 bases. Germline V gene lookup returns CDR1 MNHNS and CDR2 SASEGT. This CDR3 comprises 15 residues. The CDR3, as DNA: TGTGCCAGCAGTGAAATCCCAGTCTCGGGAACTGAAGCTTTCTTT. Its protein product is CASSEIPVSGTEAFF.

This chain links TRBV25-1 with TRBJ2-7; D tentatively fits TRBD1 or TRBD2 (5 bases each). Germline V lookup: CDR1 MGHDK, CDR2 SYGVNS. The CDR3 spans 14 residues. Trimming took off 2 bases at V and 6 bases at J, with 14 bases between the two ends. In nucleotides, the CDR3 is TGTGCCAGCAGTGAAGGGGTATCAGGGAGCGAGCAGTACTTC. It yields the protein CASSEGVSGSEQYF.

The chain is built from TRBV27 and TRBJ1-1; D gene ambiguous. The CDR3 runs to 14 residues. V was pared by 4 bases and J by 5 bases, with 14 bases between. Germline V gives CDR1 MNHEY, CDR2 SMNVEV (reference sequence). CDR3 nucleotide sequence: TGTGCCAGCAGTTCACCCCCCCGGAGGACTGAAGCTTTCTTT. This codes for CASSSPPRRTEAFF.

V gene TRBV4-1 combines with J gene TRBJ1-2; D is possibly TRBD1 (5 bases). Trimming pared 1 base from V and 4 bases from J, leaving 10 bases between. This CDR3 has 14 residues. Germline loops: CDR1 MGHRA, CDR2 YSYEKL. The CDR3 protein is CASSQVTELYGYTF. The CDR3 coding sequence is TGCGCCAGCAGCCAAGTGACAGAACTCTATGGCTACACCTTC.

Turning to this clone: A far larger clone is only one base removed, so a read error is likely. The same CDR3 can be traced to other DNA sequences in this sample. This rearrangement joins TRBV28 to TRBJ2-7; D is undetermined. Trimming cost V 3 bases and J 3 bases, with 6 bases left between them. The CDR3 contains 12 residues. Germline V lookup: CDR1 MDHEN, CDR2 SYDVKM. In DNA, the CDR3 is TGTGCCAGCAGTTTCTCCCTCTACGAGCAGTACTTC. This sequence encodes CASSFSLYEQYF.

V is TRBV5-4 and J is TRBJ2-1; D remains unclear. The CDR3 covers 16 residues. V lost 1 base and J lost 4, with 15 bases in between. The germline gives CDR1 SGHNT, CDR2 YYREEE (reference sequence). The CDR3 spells CASSLQFGKDYNEQFF. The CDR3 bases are TGTGCCAGCAGCTTGCAGTTCGGAAAGGATTACAATGAGCAGTTCTTC.

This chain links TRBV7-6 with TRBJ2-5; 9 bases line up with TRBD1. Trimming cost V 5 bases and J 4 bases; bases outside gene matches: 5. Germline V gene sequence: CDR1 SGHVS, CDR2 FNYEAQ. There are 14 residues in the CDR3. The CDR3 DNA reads TGTGCCAGCAGCCCTGGGACAGGGCCAGAGACCCAGTACTTC. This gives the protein CASSPGTGPETQYF. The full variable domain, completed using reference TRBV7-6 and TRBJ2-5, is GAGVSQSPRYKVTKRGQDVALRCDPISGHVSLYWYRQALGQGPEFLTYFNYEAQQDKSGLPNDRFSAERPEGSISTLTIQRTEQRDSAMYRCASSPGTGPETQYFGPGTRLLVL.

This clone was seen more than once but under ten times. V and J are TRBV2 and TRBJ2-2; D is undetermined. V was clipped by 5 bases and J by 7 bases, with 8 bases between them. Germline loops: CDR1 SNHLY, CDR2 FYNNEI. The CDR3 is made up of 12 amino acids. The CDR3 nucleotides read TGTGCCAGCAGTTTCGGATACGGGGAGCTGTTTTTT. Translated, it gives CASSFGYGELFF.

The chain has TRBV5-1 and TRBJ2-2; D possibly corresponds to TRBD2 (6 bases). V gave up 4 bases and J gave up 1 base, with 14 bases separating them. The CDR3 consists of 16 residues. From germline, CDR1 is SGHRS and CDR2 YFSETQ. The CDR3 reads CASSPLGSGNTGELFF. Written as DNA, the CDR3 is TGCGCCAGCAGCCCTCTAGGTAGCGGGAACACCGGGGAGCTGTTTTTT. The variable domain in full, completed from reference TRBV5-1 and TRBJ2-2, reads KAGVTQTPRYLIKTRGQQVTLSCSPISGHRSVSWYQQTPGQGLQFLFEYFSETQRNKGNFPGRFSGRQFSNSRSEMNVSTLELGDSALYLCASSPLGSGNTGELFFGEGSRLTVL.

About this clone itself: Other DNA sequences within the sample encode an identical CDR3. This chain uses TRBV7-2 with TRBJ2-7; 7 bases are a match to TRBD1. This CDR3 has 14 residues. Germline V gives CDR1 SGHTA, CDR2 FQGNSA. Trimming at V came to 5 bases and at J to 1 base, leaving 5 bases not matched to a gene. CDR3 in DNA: TGTGCCAGCAGCCCAAACAGGGGATCCTACGAGCAGTACTTC. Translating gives CASSPNRGSYEQYF.

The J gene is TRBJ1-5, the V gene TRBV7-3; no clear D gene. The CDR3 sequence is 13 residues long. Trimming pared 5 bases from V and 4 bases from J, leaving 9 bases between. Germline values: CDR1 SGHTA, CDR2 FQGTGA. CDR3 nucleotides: TGTGCCAGCAGCATCGACGGAAATCAGCCCCAGCATTTT. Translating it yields CASSIDGNQPQHF.

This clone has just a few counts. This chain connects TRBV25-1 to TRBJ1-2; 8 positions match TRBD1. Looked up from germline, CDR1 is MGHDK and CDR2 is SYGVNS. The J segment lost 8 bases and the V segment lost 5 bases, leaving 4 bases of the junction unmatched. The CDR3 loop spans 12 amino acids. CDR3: CASSQGASGYTF. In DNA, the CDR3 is TGTGCCAGCAGTCAGGGGGCGAGCGGCTACACCTTC.

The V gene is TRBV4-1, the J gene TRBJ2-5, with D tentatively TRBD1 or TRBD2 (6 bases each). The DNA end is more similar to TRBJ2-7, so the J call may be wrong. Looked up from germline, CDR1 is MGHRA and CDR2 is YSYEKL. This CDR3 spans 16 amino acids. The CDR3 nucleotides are TGCGCCAGCAGCCAAGATGTGGGGGGACAAAGCTACGAGCAGTACTTC. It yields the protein CASSQDVGGQSYEQYF.

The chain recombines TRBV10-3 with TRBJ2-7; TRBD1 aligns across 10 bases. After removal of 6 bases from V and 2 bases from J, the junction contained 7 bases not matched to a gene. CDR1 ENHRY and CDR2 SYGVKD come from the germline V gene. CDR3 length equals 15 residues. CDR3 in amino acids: CAIRGPGQGTYEQYF. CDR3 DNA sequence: TGTGCCATCAGAGGGCCGGGACAGGGGACCTACGAGCAGTACTTC.

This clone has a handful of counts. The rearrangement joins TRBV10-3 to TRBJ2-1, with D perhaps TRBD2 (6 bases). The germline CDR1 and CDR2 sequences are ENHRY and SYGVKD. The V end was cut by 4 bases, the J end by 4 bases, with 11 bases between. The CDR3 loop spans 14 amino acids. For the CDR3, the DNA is TGTGCCATCAGTGTGGCTAGCGAATACAATGAGCAGTTCTTC. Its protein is CAISVASEYNEQFF.

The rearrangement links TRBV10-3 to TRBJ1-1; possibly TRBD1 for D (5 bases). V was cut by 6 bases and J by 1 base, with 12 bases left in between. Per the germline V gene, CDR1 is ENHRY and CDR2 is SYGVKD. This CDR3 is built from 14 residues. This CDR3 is CAIRPRAENTEAFF. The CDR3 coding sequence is TGTGCCATCAGACCCAGGGCAGAGAACACTGAAGCTTTCTTT.

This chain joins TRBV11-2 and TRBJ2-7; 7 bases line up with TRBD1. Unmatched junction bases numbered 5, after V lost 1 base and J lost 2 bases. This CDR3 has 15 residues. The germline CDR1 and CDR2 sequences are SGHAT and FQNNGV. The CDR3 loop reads CASSLADRAPYEQYF. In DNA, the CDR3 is TGTGCCAGCAGCTTAGCCGACAGGGCCCCCTACGAGCAGTACTTC.

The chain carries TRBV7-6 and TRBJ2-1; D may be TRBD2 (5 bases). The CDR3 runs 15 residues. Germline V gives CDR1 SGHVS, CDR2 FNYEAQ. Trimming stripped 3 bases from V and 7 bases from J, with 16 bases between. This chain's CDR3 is CASSFAGVWGNEQFF. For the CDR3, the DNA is TGTGCCAGCAGCTTTGCGGGCGTCTGGGGAAATGAGCAGTTCTTC.

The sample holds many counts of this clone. The CDR3: CASRRQGVITEAFF. The CDR3 DNA follows: TGTGCCAGCAGGCGACAGGGGGTAATCACTGAAGCTTTCTTT. This chain uses TRBV28 with TRBJ1-1, with 9 bases lining up with TRBD1. The CDR3 covers 14 residues. CDR1 and CDR2 (germline): MDHEN, SYDVKM. With 6 bases clipped from V and 4 bases from J, the junction kept 6 bases outside the gene matches.

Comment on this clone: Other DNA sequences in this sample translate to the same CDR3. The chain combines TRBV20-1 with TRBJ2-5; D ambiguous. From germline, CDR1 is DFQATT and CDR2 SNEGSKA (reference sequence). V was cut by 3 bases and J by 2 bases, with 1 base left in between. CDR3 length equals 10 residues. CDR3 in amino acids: CSASQETQYF. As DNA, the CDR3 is TGCAGTGCTAGTCAAGAGACCCAGTACTTC.

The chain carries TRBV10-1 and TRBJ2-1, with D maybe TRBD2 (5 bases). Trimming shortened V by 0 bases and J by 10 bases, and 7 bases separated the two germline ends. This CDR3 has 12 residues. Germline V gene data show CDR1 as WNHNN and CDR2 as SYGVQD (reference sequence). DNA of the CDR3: TGCGCCAGCAGTGAGTCGAGGGAGGAGCAGTTCTTC. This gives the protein CASSESREEQFF.

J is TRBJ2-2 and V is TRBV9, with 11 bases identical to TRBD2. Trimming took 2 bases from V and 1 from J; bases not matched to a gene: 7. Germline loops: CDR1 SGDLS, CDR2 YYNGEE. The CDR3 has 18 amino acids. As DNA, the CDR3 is TGTGCCAGCAGCGTGGTACTAGCGGGAGTTCAGAACACCGGGGAGCTGTTTTTT. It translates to CASSVVLAGVQNTGELFF. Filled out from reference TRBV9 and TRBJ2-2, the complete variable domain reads DSGVTQTPKHLITATGQRVTLRCSPRSGDLSVYWYQQSLDQGLQFLIQYYNGEERAKGNILERFSAQQFPDLHSELNLSSLELGDSALYFCASSVVLAGVQNTGELFFGEGSRLTVL.

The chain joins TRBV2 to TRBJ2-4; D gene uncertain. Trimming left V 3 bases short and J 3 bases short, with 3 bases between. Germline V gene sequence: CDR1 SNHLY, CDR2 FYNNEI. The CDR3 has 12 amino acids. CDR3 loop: CASSDYKNIQYF. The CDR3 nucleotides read TGTGCCAGCAGTGACTACAAAAACATTCAGTACTTC.

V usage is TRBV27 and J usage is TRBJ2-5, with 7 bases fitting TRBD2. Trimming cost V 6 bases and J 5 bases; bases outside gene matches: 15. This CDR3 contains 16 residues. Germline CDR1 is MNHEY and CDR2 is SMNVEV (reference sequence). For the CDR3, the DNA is TGTGCCAGCAGGAAGGTACGCGGGAGCCGTTATGAGACCCAGTACTTC. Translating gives CASRKVRGSRYETQYF.

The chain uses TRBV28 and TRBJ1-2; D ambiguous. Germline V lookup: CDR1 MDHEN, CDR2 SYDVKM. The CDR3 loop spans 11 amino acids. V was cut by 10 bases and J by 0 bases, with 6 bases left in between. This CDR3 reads CATESNYGYTF. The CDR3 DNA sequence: TGTGCCACCGAGTCTAACTATGGCTACACCTTC.

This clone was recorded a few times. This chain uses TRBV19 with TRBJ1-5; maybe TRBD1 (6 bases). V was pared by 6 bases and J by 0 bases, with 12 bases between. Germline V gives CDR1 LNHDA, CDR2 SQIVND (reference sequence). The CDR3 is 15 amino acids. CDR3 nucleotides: TGTGCCAGTAGGCACCGACAGGTTAGCAATCAGCCCCAGCATTTT. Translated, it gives CASRHRQVSNQPQHF.